The entry below describes one T cell receptor (beta chain). Its specificity is not known. The data derive from a study of blood T cells in healthy people across ages. Alongside a J-beta primer mix, a sample-barcoded 5' primer served in a second PCR lasting roughly 7 to 11 cycles. TCRdb reprocessed the 5' RACE reads via MiXCR and lists one record per CDR3 protein. The sample lists 1.5 million to 2 million distinct CDR3 sequences, about 50% occurring once. From germline, CDR1 is MNHNY and CDR2 SVGAGI (reference sequence). The CDR3 is 15 amino acids. V lost 4 bases and J 9 bases, leaving 16 bases between the germline ends. Each donor was a healthy Caucasian individual from Russia, aged about 6 to 100. General observations from the study: As age increased, TCR beta diversity per million T cells fell in a roughly linear fashion.

This TCR came from a woman aged 40 to 50 in good health. This chain links TRBV6-6 with TRBJ1-6; D gene uncertain. Sequencing was performed on blood. This CDR3 reads CASSSGTASGSPLHF. DNA of the CDR3: TGTGCCAGCAGTTCCGGAACAGCCAGCGGTTCACCCCTCCACTTT.